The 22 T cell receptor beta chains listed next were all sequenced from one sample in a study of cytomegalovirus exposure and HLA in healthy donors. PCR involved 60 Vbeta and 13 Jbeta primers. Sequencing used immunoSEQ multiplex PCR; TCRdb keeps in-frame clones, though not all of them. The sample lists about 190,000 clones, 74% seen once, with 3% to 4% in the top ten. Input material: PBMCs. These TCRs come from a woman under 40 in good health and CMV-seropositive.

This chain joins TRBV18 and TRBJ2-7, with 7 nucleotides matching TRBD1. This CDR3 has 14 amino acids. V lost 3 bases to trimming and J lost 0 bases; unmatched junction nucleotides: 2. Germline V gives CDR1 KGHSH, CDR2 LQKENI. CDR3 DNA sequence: TGTGCCAGCTCACCGACAGGGAGCTCCTACGAGCAGTACTTC. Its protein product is CASSPTGSSYEQYF.

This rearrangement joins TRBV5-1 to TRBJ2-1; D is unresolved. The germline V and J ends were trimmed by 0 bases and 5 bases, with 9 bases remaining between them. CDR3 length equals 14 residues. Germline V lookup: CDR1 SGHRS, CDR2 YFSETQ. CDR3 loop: CASSLGRYDNEQFF. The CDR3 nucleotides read TGCGCCAGCAGCTTGGGCCGCTACGACAATGAGCAGTTCTTC.

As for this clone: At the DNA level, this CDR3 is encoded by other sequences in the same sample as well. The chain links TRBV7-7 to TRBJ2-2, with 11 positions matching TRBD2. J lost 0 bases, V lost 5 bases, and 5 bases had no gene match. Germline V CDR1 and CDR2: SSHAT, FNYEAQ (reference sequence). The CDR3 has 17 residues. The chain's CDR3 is CASSLRTSGPNTGELFF. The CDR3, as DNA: TGTGCCAGCAGCCTCCGGACTAGCGGGCCGAACACCGGGGAGCTGTTTTTT.

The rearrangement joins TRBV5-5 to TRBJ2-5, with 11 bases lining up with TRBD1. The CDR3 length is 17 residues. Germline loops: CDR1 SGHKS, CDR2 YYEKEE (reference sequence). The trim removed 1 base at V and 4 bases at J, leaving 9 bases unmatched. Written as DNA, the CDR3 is TGTGCCAGCAGCTTGTTGGGGGGACAGGGGGTAGGAGAGACCCAGTACTTC. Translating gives CASSLLGGQGVGETQYF.

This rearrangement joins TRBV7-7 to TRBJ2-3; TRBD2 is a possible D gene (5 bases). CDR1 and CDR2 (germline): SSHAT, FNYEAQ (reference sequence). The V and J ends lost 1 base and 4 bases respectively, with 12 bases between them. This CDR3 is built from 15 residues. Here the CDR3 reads CASSLVLAPSDTQYF. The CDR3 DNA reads TGTGCCAGCAGCTTAGTCCTAGCACCATCAGATACGCAGTATTTT. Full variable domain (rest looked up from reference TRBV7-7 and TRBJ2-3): GAGVSQSPRYKVTKRGQDVTLRCDPISSHATLYWYQQALGQGPEFLTYFNYEAQPDKSGLPSDRFSAERPEGSISTLTIQRTEQRDSAMYRCASSLVLAPSDTQYFGPGTRLTVL.

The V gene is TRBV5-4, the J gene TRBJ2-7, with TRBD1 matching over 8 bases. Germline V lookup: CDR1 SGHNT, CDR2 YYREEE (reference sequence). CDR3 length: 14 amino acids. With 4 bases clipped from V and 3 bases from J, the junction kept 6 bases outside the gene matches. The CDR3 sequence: CASSTQGQVYEQYF. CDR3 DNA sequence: TGTGCCAGCAGCACTCAGGGACAGGTCTACGAGCAGTACTTC.

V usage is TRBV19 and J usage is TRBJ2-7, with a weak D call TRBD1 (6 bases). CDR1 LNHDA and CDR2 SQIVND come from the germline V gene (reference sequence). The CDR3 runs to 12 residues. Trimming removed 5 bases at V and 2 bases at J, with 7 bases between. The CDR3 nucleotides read TGTGCCAGTAGTGAGGGGGCCTACGAGCAGTACTTC. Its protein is CASSEGAYEQYF.

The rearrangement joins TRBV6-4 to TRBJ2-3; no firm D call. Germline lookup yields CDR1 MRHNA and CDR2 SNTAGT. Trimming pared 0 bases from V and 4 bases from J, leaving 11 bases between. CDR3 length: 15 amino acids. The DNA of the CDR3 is TGTGCCAGCAGTGACTCTCTAGATGGAGCAGATACGCAGTATTTT. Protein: CASSDSLDGADTQYF.

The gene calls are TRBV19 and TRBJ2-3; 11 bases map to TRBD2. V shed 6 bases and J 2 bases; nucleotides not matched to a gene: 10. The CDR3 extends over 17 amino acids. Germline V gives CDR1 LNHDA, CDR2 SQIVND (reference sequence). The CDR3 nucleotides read TGTGCCAGTAGACCCCGGGCTAGCGGGAGGTACACAGATACGCAGTATTTT. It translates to CASRPRASGRYTDTQYF.

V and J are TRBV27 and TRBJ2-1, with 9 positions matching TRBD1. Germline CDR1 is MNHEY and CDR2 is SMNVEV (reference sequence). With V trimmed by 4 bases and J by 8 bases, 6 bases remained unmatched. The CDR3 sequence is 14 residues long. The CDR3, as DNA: TGTGCCAGCAGTTCCGGGACAGGGTACTATGAGCAGTTCTTC. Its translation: CASSSGTGYYEQFF.

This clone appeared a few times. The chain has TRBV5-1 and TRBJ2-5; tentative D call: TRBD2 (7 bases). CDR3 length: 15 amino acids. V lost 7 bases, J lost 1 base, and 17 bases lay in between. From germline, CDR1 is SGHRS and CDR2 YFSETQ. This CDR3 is CASSAGAHSQETQYF. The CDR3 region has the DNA TGCGCCAGCTCTGCGGGGGCTCACAGCCAAGAGACCCAGTACTTC.

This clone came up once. CDR3 bases: TGCGCCAGCAGCTTGGAGGGTAGCGGGAGAGTAAGCACCGGGGAGCTGTTTTTT. Translation gives CASSLEGSGRVSTGELFF. The chain uses TRBV5-1 and TRBJ2-2; 9 bases align to TRBD2. Germline CDR1 reads SGHRS; CDR2 reads YFSETQ. The ends lost 0 bases at V and 4 bases at J; junction bases unmatched: 10. This CDR3 contains 18 residues. Filled out from reference TRBV5-1 and TRBJ2-2, the complete variable domain reads KAGVTQTPRYLIKTRGQQVTLSCSPISGHRSVSWYQQTPGQGLQFLFEYFSETQRNKGNFPGRFSGRQFSNSRSEMNVSTLELGDSALYLCASSLEGSGRVSTGELFFGEGSRLTVL.

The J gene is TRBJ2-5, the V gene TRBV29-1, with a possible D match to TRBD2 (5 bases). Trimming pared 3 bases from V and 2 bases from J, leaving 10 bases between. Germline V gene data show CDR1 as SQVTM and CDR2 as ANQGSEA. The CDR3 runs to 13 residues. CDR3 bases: TGCAGCGTTGACTTGCCGGGGCAAGAGACCCAGTACTTC. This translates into CSVDLPGQETQYF.

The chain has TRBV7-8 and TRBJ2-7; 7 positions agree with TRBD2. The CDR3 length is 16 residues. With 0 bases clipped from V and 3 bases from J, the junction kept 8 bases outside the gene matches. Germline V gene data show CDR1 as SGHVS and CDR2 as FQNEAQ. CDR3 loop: CASSLAGGALGYEQYF. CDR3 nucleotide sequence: TGTGCCAGCAGCTTAGCGGGAGGGGCCCTAGGCTACGAGCAGTACTTC.

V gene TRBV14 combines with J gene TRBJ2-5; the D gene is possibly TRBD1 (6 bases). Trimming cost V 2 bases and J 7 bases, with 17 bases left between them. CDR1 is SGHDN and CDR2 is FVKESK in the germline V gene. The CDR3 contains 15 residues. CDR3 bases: TGTGCCAGCAGCCAATCCGGGGACATTCCACGGACCCAGTACTTC. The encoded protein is CASSQSGDIPRTQYF.

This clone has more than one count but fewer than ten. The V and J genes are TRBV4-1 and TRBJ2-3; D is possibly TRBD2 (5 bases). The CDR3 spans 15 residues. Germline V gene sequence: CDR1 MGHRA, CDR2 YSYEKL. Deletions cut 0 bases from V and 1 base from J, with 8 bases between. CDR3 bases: TGCGCCAGCAGCCAAGAGAGGCGGGGCACAGATACGCAGTATTTT. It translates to CASSQERRGTDTQYF.

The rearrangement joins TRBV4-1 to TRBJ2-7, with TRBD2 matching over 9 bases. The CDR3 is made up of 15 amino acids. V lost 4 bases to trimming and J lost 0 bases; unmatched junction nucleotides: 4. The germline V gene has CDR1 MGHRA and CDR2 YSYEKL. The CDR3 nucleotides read TGCGCCAGCAGCCTGGGACTAGCCGGCTCCTACGAGCAGTACTTC. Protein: CASSLGLAGSYEQYF.

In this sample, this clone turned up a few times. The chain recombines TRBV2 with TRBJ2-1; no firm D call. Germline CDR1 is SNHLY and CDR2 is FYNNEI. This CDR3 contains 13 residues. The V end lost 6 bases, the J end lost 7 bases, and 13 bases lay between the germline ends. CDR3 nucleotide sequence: TGTGCCAGCAGACCTACCTTTAGTAATGAGCAGTTCTTC. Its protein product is CASRPTFSNEQFF.

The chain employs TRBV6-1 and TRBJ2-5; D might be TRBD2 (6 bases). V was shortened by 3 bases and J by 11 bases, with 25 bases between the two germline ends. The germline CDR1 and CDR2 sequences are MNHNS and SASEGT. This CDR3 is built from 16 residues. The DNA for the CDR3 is TGTGCCAGCAGTGAGGCTCTCAGGGTAGCTCGCGGGGAGCAGTACTTC. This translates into CASSEALRVARGEQYF.

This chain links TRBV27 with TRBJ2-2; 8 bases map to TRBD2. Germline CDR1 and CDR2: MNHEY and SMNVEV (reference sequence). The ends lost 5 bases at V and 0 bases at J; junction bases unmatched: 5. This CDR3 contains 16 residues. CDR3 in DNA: TGTGCCAGCAGTCCCCGGACTAGCCCGAACACCGGGGAGCTGTTTTTT. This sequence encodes CASSPRTSPNTGELFF.

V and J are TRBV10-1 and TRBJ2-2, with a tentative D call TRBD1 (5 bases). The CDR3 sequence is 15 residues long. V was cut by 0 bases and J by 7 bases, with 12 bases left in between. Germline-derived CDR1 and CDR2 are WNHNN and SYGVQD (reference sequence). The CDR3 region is CASSESAGRGGELFF. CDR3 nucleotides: TGCGCCAGCAGTGAGTCGGCCGGTAGGGGCGGGGAGCTGTTTTTT.

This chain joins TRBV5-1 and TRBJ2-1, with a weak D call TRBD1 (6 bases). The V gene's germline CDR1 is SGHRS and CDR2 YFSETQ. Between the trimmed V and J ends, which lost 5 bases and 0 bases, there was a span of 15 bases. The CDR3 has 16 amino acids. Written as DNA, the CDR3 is TGCGCCAGCAGTTTGACAGGTCTCAGCTCCTACAATGAGCAGTTCTTC. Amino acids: CASSLTGLSSYNEQFF.